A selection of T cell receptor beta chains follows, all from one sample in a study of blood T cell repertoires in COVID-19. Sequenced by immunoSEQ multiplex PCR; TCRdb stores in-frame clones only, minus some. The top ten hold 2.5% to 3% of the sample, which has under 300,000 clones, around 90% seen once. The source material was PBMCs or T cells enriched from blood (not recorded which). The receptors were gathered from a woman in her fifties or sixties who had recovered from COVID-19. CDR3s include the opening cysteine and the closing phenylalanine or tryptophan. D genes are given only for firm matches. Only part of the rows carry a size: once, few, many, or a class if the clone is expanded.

TGTGCCAGCAGCCGAGCTCGTATCTATCAAAGGGGCTCGGGACTAGCGGGAAATGAGCAGTTCTTC CASSRARIYQRGSGLAGNEQFF . TRBJ2-1 TRBD2 TRBV7-8
TGTGCCAGCAGCCGGCCAGGGGTTACGCAGTATTTT CASSRPGVTQYF . TRBJ2-3 . TRBV28
TGTGCCAGCAGCCGATGGGTGGAGATAAGCACAGATACGCAGTATTTT CASSRWVEISTDTQYF . TRBJ2-3 . TRBV5-4
TGTGCCACCTCCCCGGGACAGGGGATAAACACTGAAGCTTTCTTT CATSPGQGINTEAFF . TRBJ1-1 TRBD1 TRBV7-9
TGTGCCAGCAGTTCCCAGGGACTAGCGGGGCGGGAGACCCAGTACTTC CASSSQGLAGRETQYF . TRBJ2-5 TRBD2 TRBV27
TGCGCCAGCAGCTTGGACAGGGGTGCCTACGAGCAGTACTTC CASSLDRGAYEQYF . TRBJ2-7 TRBD1 TRBV5-1
TGTGCCAGTAGTATAGGACAGGGGAATAATTCACCCCTCCACTTT CASSIGQGNNSPLHF . TRBJ1-6 TRBD1 TRBV19
TGTGCCAGCAGTTTAAACCCAGCGGGAGGGCCATGGGAGACCCAGTACTTC CASSLNPAGGPWETQYF . TRBJ2-5 TRBD2 TRBV27
TGTGCCAGCAGTTCCCCGTATAATTCACCCCTCCACTTT CASSSPYNSPLHF . TRBJ1-6 . TRBV28
TGTGCCAGCAGGCAACGACAGGGGTCTAACTATGGCTACACCTTC CASRQRQGSNYGYTF . TRBJ1-2 TRBD1 TRBV6-5
TGCGCCAGCAGCCTAGACCCCGCAGGGGGGAACACTGAAGCTTTCTTT CASSLDPAGGNTEAFF . TRBJ1-1 TRBD1 TRBV4-3
TGTGCCAGCAGCGTAGGGGGCACTTCAACTAATGAAAAACTGTTTTTT CASSVGGTSTNEKLFF . TRBJ1-4 . TRBV9
TGTGCCAGCAGCCAACCAGGCGACAACACCGGGGAGCTGTTTTTT CASSQPGDNTGELFF . TRBJ2-2 . TRBV4-2
TGTGCCAGCAGGCCGGGGGGACTAGCGGGCCCGTGGGGGGAGTACTTC CASRPGGLAGPWGEYF . TRBJ2-7 TRBD2 TRBV28
TGTGCCAGCAGCTTGGGGGCTAGCGGTAATGAGCAGTTCTTC CASSLGASGNEQFF . TRBJ2-1 TRBD2 TRBV5-8
TGCGCCAGCAGCCTGAGGGTAGCGAACACCGGGGAGCTGTTTTTT CASSLRVANTGELFF . TRBJ2-2 . TRBV4-3
TGTGCCAGCAGCCTTGGACAGGGTACGCAGTATTTT CASSLGQGTQYF once TRBJ2-3 TRBD1 TRBV6-2/TRBV6-3
TGTGCCAGCAGCTTAGCAGTTGCGGGGGGCAATTCACCCCTCCACTTT CASSLAVAGGNSPLHF . TRBJ1-6 . TRBV11-2
TGTGCCAGCAGCTTCCCCGCGACAGGAGCCAAAAACATTCAGTACTTC CASSFPATGAKNIQYF few TRBJ2-4 . TRBV11-2
TGTGCCAGTAGCAGACAACAGGGGGCGTATGGCTACACCTTC CASSRQQGAYGYTF . TRBJ1-2 TRBD1 TRBV28
TGCGCCAGCCGCCGAGACAGCTTAGGCCTCACCGGGGAGCTGTTTTTT CASRRDSLGLTGELFF . TRBJ2-2 . TRBV5-1
TGTGCCAGCAGTTTATCCGGGACAGCCAACACTGAAGCTTTCTTT CASSLSGTANTEAFF . TRBJ1-1 TRBD1 TRBV28
TGCGCCAGCAGCCAAGATGGGCGGGAGGGGACTACTGGCTACGAGCAGTACTTC CASSQDGREGTTGYEQYF . TRBJ2-7 TRBD2 TRBV4-1
TGCGCCAGCAGCCAAGAAATTAATGCGGGACTAGCGCCCTACGAGCAGTACTTC CASSQEINAGLAPYEQYF . TRBJ2-7 TRBD2 TRBV4-3
TGTGCCTGGAGACAGATAGGGGCTGAGCAGTTCTTC CAWRQIGAEQFF . TRBJ2-1 . TRBV30
TGTGCCACCAGCAGAGACAGGGGGTTGGGCACTGAAGCTTTCTTT CATSRDRGLGTEAFF . TRBJ1-1 TRBD1 TRBV15
TGTGCCAGCAGCTTAGAGTCAGGGGTAAACTATGGCTACACCTTC CASSLESGVNYGYTF few TRBJ1-2 . TRBV7-9
TGTGCCAGCAGCGTATCCGGGATCCGGCGGGGCTACACCTTC CASSVSGIRRGYTF . TRBJ1-2 . TRBV7-2
TGCGCCAGCAGTGAATTGTGGGCGTCTGGGGCCAACGTCCTGACTTTC CASSELWASGANVLTF once TRBJ2-6 . TRBV10-1
TGTGCCAGCAGCTTAACCCCCGGGACTAGCGGCAATGAGCAGTTCTTC CASSLTPGTSGNEQFF . TRBJ2-1 TRBD2 TRBV7-2
TGCGCCAGCAGCCAAGACCCCGGGAGATCCTATAATTCACCCCTCCACTTT CASSQDPGRSYNSPLHF . TRBJ1-6 . TRBV4-1
TGTGCCAGCTCACCACCGGGACTAGCGGGAGGCACAGTCACAGATACGCAGTATTTT CASSPPGLAGGTVTDTQYF . TRBJ2-3 TRBD2 TRBV18
TGTGCCAGTAGTAGGATAGCGGGAGCCCCAGATACGCAGTATTTT CASSRIAGAPDTQYF . TRBJ2-3 TRBD2 TRBV19
TGTGTCAGCAGTTACAGGGCCAGGGATGGAGATACGCAGTATTTT CVSSYRARDGDTQYF . TRBJ2-3 . TRBV6-2/TRBV6-3
TGTGCCAGTAGTGGTGAAACGGGACAGGGGTGGGAGACCCAGTACTTC CASSGETGQGWETQYF . TRBJ2-5 TRBD1 TRBV19
TGTGCCAGCAGCTGGGCTTTGAACACCGGGGAGCTGTTTTTT CASSWALNTGELFF . TRBJ2-2 . TRBV7-3
TGTGCCAGCAGCCAAGACCTTTTGACTAGCGGGTTTACCTACAATGAGCAGTTCTTC CASSQDLLTSGFTYNEQFF . TRBJ2-1 TRBD2 TRBV3-1/TRBV3-2
TGTGCCATCGATGAGGGGGTCCAAGAGACCCAGTACTTC CAIDEGVQETQYF . TRBJ2-5 . TRBV5-4
TGTGCCAGCAGTGAAGTAGGGGCGAAACAAGAGACCCAGTACTTC CASSEVGAKQETQYF . TRBJ2-5 . TRBV2
TGTGCCAGCCGTAGCGGGGGGGAGTCAACTAATGAAAAACTGTTTTTT CASRSGGESTNEKLFF few TRBJ1-4 . TRBV28
TGTGCCAGCAGCTTGGGGTCAGGGGGCACTGAAGCTTTCTTT CASSLGSGGTEAFF . TRBJ1-1 TRBD1 TRBV5-8
TGTGCCAGCTCAGACCAGGGGATTTCTGAAGCTTTCTTT CASSDQGISEAFF . TRBJ1-1 . TRBV18
TGTGCCAGCAGCACCCCAGGACTAGCGGGAGGTGGAGAGACCCAGTACTTC CASSTPGLAGGGETQYF . TRBJ2-5 TRBD2 TRBV5-5
TGTGCCAGCAGCCCCACAGGGGGACGGACGTTTGGGAAACTGTTTTTT CASSPTGGRTFGKLFF . TRBJ1-4 TRBD1 TRBV2
TGCGCCAGCAGCCAAGCAGGTTCCAGCAATCAGCCCCAGCATTTT CASSQAGSSNQPQHF . TRBJ1-5 . TRBV4-1
TGCGCCAGCAGCCATGACCGGGAATATGGCTACACCTTC CASSHDREYGYTF . TRBJ1-2 . TRBV4-1
TGTGCCAGCAGTCTCGGAGGGGACAGGGTTAGGGGCTACACCTTC CASSLGGDRVRGYTF . TRBJ1-2 TRBD1 TRBV28
TGTGCCAGCAGCCAAGACGTTTCGGGGGTGCAGAACACCGGGGAGCTGTTTTTT CASSQDVSGVQNTGELFF . TRBJ2-2 . TRBV4-2